The 17 T cell receptor beta chains listed next were all sequenced from one sample in a study of T cells in Graves' hyperthyroidism and ophthalmopathy. Researchers amplified the TCR beta CDR3 regions from RNA transcripts. The TCR CDR3 first-round RT-PCR relied on the HTBI primer set. TCRdb called the multiplex PCR reads again in MiXCR, with one record for every CDR3 protein. Here the sample spans over 250,000 distinct CDR3 sequences, about 25% being singletons. Sequenced input: blood. These TCRs come from a man aged 35 to 55 with Graves' hyperthyroidism that later progressed to Graves' ophthalmopathy.

This clonotype was detected only a few times. The CDR3 loop reads CASSRQLLLNTEAFF. CDR3 DNA sequence: TGTGCCAGCAGTCGACAGCTTCTCTTGAACACTGAAGCTTTCTTT. V is TRBV12-3 or TRBV12-4 and J is TRBJ1-1, with D possibly matching TRBD1 (5 bases). The CDR3 has 15 residues. The V end lost 5 bases, the J end lost 0 bases, and 13 bases lay between the germline ends.

The sample holds many counts of this clonotype. The V gene is TRBV25-1, the J gene TRBJ2-4; D is undetermined. This CDR3 has 12 residues. V shed 5 bases and J shed 7 bases, with 9 bases lying between them. Germline V gives CDR1 MGHDK, CDR2 SYGVNS. In nucleotides, the CDR3 is TGTGCCAGCAGTTTCACAGCGAACATTCAGTACTTC. Translating it yields CASSFTANIQYF.

The chain links TRBV12-3 or TRBV12-4 to TRBJ1-5; the D gene is possibly TRBD1 (5 bases). The ends were cut back, 1 base at V and 2 bases at J, with 12 bases in the middle. This CDR3 has 16 residues. DNA of the CDR3: TGTGCCAGCAGTTTAGGGCTGGGGGGGGGCAATCAGCCCCAGCATTTT. It codes for CASSLGLGGGNQPQHF.

This clonotype occurred many times. The chain combines TRBV4-2 with TRBJ2-2; 8 bases align to TRBD2. This CDR3 has 16 residues. Germline-derived CDR1 and CDR2 are LGHNA and YNFKEQ. V shed 0 bases and J 4 bases; nucleotides not matched to a gene: 4. The CDR3 sequence: CASSQDQRELTGELFF. As DNA, the CDR3 is TGTGCCAGCAGCCAAGACCAGCGGGAGCTCACCGGGGAGCTGTTTTTT.

This clonotype occurred once. This chain uses TRBV30 with TRBJ1-1; TRBD1 agrees at 8 bases. Looked up from germline, CDR1 is GTSNPN and CDR2 is SVGIG (reference sequence). After removal of 2 bases from V and 6 bases from J, the junction contained 11 bases not matched to a gene. This CDR3 spans 15 amino acids. CDR3 sequence: CAWSPLNRGKAEAFF. The CDR3, as DNA: TGTGCCTGGAGTCCCCTTAACAGGGGGAAGGCTGAAGCTTTCTTT.

This clonotype was seen many times. The chain is built from TRBV7-3 and TRBJ2-2; TRBD2 agrees at 12 bases. The CDR3 sequence is 15 residues long. V shed 5 bases, J shed 6 bases, and the junction held 4 bases outside the gene matches. Looked up from germline, CDR1 is SGHTA and CDR2 is FQGTGA. For the CDR3, the DNA is TGTGCCAGCAGCCGGCGACTAGCGGGAGCCGGGGAGCTGTTTTTT. Translated: CASSRRLAGAGELFF.

Many counts were recorded for this clonotype. This rearrangement joins TRBV12-3 or TRBV12-4 to TRBJ2-7; 7 bases fit TRBD1. The CDR3 consists of 14 residues. Trimming removed 3 bases from V and 7 bases from J; junction bases left unmatched: 9. The CDR3 protein is CASSFPQTGFEQYF. The CDR3 DNA reads TGTGCCAGCAGTTTCCCCCAGACAGGGTTTGAGCAGTACTTC.

The chain joins TRBV28 to TRBJ1-3; TRBD1 matches 9 bases. V trimming: 5 bases; J trimming: 4 bases; junction bases outside the gene matches: 15. The CDR3 length is 18 residues. Germline V CDR1 and CDR2: MDHEN, SYDVKM. The chain's CDR3 is CASSHFYRDRELGNTIYF. The CDR3 DNA reads as TGTGCCAGCAGTCATTTTTACCGGGACAGGGAATTGGGAAACACCATATATTTT. Full variable domain (rest looked up from reference TRBV28 and TRBJ1-3): DVKVTQSSRYLVKRTGEKVFLECVQDMDHENMFWYRQDPGLGLRLIYFSYDVKMKEKGDIPEGYSVSREKKERFSLILESASTNQTSMYLCASSHFYRDRELGNTIYFGEGSWLTVV.

The chain is built from TRBV5-6 and TRBJ2-7, with TRBD2 identical over 8 bases. Trimming at V came to 2 bases and at J to 3 bases, leaving 4 bases not matched to a gene. Looked up from germline, CDR1 is SGHDT and CDR2 is YYEEEE. There are 14 residues in the CDR3. The CDR3 DNA reads as TGTGCCAGCAGCTTAGCGGGAGAGCACTACGAGCAGTACTTC. This gives the protein CASSLAGEHYEQYF.

This clonotype has a count of ten or more. The chain combines TRBV6-5 with TRBJ1-1; D uncertain. Germline V lookup: CDR1 MNHEY, CDR2 SVGAGI. V lost 7 bases to trimming and J lost 4 bases, with 16 bases between them. The CDR3 is 14 residues long. The CDR3 sequence: CASTKDYSPTEAFF. CDR3 nucleotides: TGTGCCAGCACAAAGGACTATTCTCCCACTGAAGCTTTCTTT.

In its sample, this clonotype was seen many times. The chain recombines TRBV13 with TRBJ2-2; no clear D gene. The CDR3 sequence is 15 residues long. Trimming took 5 bases from V and 7 from J, leaving 17 bases between them. The germline V gene encodes CDR1 PRHDT and CDR2 FYEKMQ (reference sequence). This chain's CDR3 is CASSHPEVVDGELFF. DNA of the CDR3: TGTGCCAGCAGCCACCCTGAGGTGGTCGACGGGGAGCTGTTTTTT.

The V gene is TRBV10-3, the J gene TRBJ1-1; D is undetermined. V was cut by 0 bases and J by 11 bases, with 16 bases left in between. Germline V gene sequence: CDR1 ENHRY, CDR2 SYGVKD. The CDR3 length is 14 residues. The CDR3 spells CAISESGSRVRAFF. The CDR3 DNA follows: TGTGCCATCAGTGAGTCGGGGTCGCGGGTAAGGGCTTTCTTT.

CDR3 DNA: TGCGCCAGCAGCCATGGCGCGGCTGGCGGGACCAACACCGGGGAGCTGTTTTTT. Its translation: CASSHGAAGGTNTGELFF. The chain links TRBV4-1 to TRBJ2-2, with D perhaps matching TRBD2 (6 bases). Germline lookup yields CDR1 MGHRA and CDR2 YSYEKL. Trimming pared 3 bases from V and 2 bases from J, leaving 19 bases between. This CDR3 contains 18 residues.

This clonotype was recorded many times. The J gene is TRBJ2-5, the V gene TRBV20-1; no clear D gene. Germline V gene data show CDR1 as DFQATT and CDR2 as SNEGSKA (reference sequence). The CDR3 has 13 residues. V was cut by 4 bases and J by 3 bases, with 12 bases left in between. This CDR3 is CSAKHWVEETQYF. DNA of the CDR3: TGCAGTGCTAAACATTGGGTGGAAGAGACCCAGTACTTC.

As regards this clonotype: One end of the junction varies from germline; a read error may be responsible. V usage is TRBV6-5 and J usage is TRBJ1-2; no clear D gene. CDR3 length: 10 residues. In germline, CDR1 is MNHEY, CDR2 SVGAGI. CDR3 amino acids: CASSLGSEVF. Here the CDR3 DNA reads TGTGCCAGCAGTCTTGGCTCTGAAGTTTTC.

The chain has TRBV27 and TRBJ2-3; D is undetermined. V shed 8 bases and J shed 3 bases, with 12 bases lying between them. Germline V gene lookup returns CDR1 MNHEY and CDR2 SMNVEV (reference sequence). CDR3 length: 13 amino acids. DNA of the CDR3: TGTGCCAGCTCGTTCGGTTGGACAGATACGCAGTATTTT. It specifies CASSFGWTDTQYF.

The chain couples TRBV7-3 to TRBJ2-7; 14 bases line up with TRBD2. The CDR3 extends over 16 amino acids. Germline values: CDR1 SGHTA, CDR2 FQGTGA. V shed 5 bases, J shed 6 bases, and the junction held 9 bases outside the gene matches. CDR3 in DNA: TGTGCCAGCAGCCCGGGGACTAGCGGGAGAGGAGGCGAGCAGTACTTC. It is translated as CASSPGTSGRGGEQYF.